This T cell receptor (beta chain) was identified during a study of cytomegalovirus exposure and HLA in healthy donors. Turning to this clone: Its antigen is currently unknown.

With 11 bases clipped from V and 1 base from J, the junction kept 6 bases outside the gene matches. The CDR3 length is 15 residues. The V gene's germline CDR1 is SNHLY and CDR2 FYNNEI. The study ran its PCR with 60 Vbeta and 13 Jbeta primers. Clones were read by immunoSEQ multiplex PCR, and TCRdb kept only the in-frame ones, dropping some. The table has about 180,000 clones, roughly 76% seen once. General study points: Previous analysis showed most TCR beta V segments were productive about 87% or about 30% of the time.

The source material was PBMCs. The origin of this receptor is a woman under 30 in good health and CMV-seropositive. The chain employs TRBV2 and TRBJ2-5; 14 positions match TRBD2. CDR3: CAGGTSGGSQETQYF. CDR3 bases: TGTGCCGGCGGGACTAGCGGGGGTTCCCAAGAGACCCAGTACTTC.